This T cell receptor (beta chain) was identified during a study of shared clonotypes between healthy human individuals. Germline V gene sequence: CDR1 SGHAT, CDR2 FQNNGV. The CDR3 totals 14 residues. V was shortened by 6 bases and J by 3 bases, with 9 bases between the two germline ends. Study-wide findings and caveats: Naive subsets generally had larger estimated richness than memory subsets.

Produced via immunoSEQ multiplex PCR; TCRdb's table is partial and in-frame only. The sample comprises about 2 million clones, 95% of which are singletons, and 0.1% to 0.15% rests with the top ten. About this clone itself: Antigen unknown.

The chain joins TRBV11-2 to TRBJ1-6, with D maybe TRBD1 (6 bases). The sequence derives from a man aged 18 to 29 in good health. Sequencing was done on a sample of naive CD4+ T cells sorted from blood. Regarding subset: CD45RA+ positively selected. Written as DNA, the CDR3 is TGTGCCAGCAGTTGGACAGACTATAATTCACCCCTCCACTTT. Translated, it gives CASSWTDYNSPLHF.